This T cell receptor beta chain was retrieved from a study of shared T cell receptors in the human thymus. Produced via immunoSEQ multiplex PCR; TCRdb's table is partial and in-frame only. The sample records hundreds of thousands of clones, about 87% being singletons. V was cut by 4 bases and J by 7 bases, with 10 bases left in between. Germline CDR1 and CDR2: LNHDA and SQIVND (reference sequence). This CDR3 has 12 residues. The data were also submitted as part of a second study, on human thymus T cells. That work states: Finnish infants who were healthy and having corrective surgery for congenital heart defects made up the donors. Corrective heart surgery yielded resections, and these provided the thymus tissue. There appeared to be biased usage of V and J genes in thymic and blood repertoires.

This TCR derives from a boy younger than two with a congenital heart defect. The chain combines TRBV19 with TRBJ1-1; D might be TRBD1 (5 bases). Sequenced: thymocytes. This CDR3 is CASSTGLGEAFF. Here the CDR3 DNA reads TGTGCCAGTAGTACAGGGTTGGGTGAAGCTTTCTTT.